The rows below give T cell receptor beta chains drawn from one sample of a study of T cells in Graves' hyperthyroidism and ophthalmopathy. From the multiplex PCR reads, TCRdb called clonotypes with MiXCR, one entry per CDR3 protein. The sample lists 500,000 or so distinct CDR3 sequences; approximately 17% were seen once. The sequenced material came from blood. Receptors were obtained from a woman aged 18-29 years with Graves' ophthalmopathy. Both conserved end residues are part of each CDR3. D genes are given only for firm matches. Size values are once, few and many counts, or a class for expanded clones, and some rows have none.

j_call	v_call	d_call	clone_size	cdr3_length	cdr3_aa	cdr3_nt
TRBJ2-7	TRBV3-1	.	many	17	CASSQVPSGGPSYEQYF	TGTGCCAGCAGCCAAGTCCCTAGTGGCGGCCCGTCCTACGAGCAGTACTTC
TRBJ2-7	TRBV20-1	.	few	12	CSARFSSAEQYF	TGCAGTGCTAGGTTTTCCTCCGCCGAGCAGTACTTC
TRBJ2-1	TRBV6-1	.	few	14	CASSEGTSLLEQFF	TGTGCCAGCAGTGAAGGTACTTCCCTTTTGGAGCAGTTCTTC
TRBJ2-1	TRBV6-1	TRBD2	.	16	CASNLSPGLAETEQFF	TGTGCCAGCAATCTCTCGCCGGGACTAGCGGAGACTGAGCAGTTCTTC
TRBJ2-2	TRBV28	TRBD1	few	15	CASREGTGNTGELFF	TGTGCCAGCAGGGAGGGGACAGGGAACACCGGGGAGCTGTTTTTT
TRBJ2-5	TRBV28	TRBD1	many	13	CASSSDRDATQYF	TGTGCCAGCAGCTCGGACAGGGATGCGACCCAGTACTTC
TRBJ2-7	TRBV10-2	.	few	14	CASSESLGHNEQYF	TGCGCCAGCAGTGAGTCCCTTGGGCACAACGAGCAGTACTTC
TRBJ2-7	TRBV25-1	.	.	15	CASSGRDSNSYEQYF	TGTGCCAGCAGTGGGCGGGACAGTAACTCCTACGAGCAGTACTTC
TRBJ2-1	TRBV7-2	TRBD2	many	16	CASSPAGGALYNEQFF	TGTGCCAGCAGCCCAGCGGGGGGGGCCCTCTACAATGAGCAGTTCTTC
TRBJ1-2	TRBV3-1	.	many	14	CASSQGIVDHGYTF	TGTGCCAGCAGCCAAGGGATAGTCGATCATGGCTACACCTTC
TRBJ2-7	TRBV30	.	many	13	CAWSEAEGFKQYF	TGTGCCTGGAGTGAGGCAGAAGGGTTTAAGCAGTACTTC
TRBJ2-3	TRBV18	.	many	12	CASSPRQDTQYF	TGTGCCAGCTCACCACGTCAAGATACGCAGTATTTT
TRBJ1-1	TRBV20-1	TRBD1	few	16	CSARYLDRLLGTEAFF	TGCAGTGCTAGGTACCTGGACAGGTTGTTGGGCACTGAAGCTTTCTTT
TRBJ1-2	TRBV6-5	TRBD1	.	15	CASSYGTALDYGYTF	TGTGCCAGCAGTTACGGGACAGCGTTGGACTATGGCTACACCTTC
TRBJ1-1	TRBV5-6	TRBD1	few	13	CASSLGQAREAFF	TGTGCCAGCAGTCTCGGACAGGCTCGTGAAGCTTTCTTT
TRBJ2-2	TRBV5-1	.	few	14	CASSVASYTGELFF	TGCGCCAGCAGCGTTGCCTCCTACACCGGGGAGCTGTTTTTT
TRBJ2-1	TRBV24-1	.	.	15	CATSDLGGTSNEQFF	TGTGCCACCAGTGATTTGGGTGGGACCTCTAATGAGCAGTTCTTC
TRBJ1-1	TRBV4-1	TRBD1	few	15	CASSQPGQGAGEAFF	TGCGCCAGCAGCCAACCGGGACAGGGGGCCGGTGAAGCTTTCTTT
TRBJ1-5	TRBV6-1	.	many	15	CASRRENRSNQPQHF	TGTGCCAGCCGCAGGGAAAATCGTAGCAATCAGCCCCAGCATTTT
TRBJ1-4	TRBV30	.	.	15	CAWSPGFPANEKLFF	TGTGCCTGGAGTCCAGGGTTTCCAGCTAATGAAAAACTGTTTTTT
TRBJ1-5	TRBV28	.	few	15	CASSLCLRWDQPQHF	TGTGCCAGCAGTTTATGCTTACGTTGGGATCAGCCCCAGCATTTT
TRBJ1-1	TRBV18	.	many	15	CASSSQEGIGTEAFF	TGTGCCAGCTCGAGCCAGGAGGGGATCGGCACTGAAGCTTTCTTT
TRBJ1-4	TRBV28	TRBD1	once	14	CASSLTGNSEKLFF	TGTGCCAGCAGTTTGACAGGGAATAGTGAAAAACTGTTTTTT
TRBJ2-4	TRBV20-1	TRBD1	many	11	CSALTGDIQYF	TGCAGTGCTTTAACAGGGGACATTCAGTACTTC
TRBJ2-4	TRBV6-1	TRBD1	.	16	CASSSTGGWAKNIQYF	TGTGCCAGCAGTTCTACAGGGGGCTGGGCCAAAAACATTCAGTACTTC
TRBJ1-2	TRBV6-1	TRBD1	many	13	CASSDETGRGYTF	TGTGCCAGCAGCGACGAGACAGGGAGGGGCTACACCTTC
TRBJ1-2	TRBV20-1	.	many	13	CSARGQANYGYTF	TGCAGTGCTAGAGGGCAGGCTAACTATGGCTACACCTTC
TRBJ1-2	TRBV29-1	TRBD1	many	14	CSVDGSGQGVGYTF	TGCAGCGTTGATGGGTCGGGACAGGGGGTTGGCTACACCTTC
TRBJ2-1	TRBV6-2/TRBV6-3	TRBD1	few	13	CANSGQGINEQFF	TGTGCCAACTCGGGACAGGGGATAAATGAGCAGTTCTTC
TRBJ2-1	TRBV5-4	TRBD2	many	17	CASSLGGGRGPYNEQFF	TGTGCCAGCAGCCTGGGGGGAGGGAGGGGACCTTACAATGAGCAGTTCTTC
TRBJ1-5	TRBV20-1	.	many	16	CSARERPENSNQPQHF	TGCAGTGCTAGAGAACGACCCGAGAATAGCAATCAGCCCCAGCATTTT
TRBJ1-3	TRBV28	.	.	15	CASSTPDRTGNTIYF	TGTGCCAGCAGTACCCCAGACAGAACTGGAAACACCATATATTTT